These 31 T cell receptor beta chains share one sample of origin, sequenced in a study of blood T cell repertoires in COVID-19 (dated by TCRdb to the early 2020s). The library was prepared using the immunoSEQ multiplex PCR assay. TCRdb's version of the immuneACCESS table is confined to in-frame rearrangements and falls short of the full clone set. An unresolved V gene accounts for under half of the shortfall where checked; the remainder is of unknown origin. The sample data list about 69,000 clones, and about nine tenths of these were observed just once. The ten largest clones represent about 5.1% of the sample. Sequenced input: peripheral blood. The receptors derive from a woman younger than 35 with acute or convalescent COVID-19.

This clone has just a few counts. The rearrangement links TRBV7-8 to TRBJ1-6; TRBD1 agrees at 9 bases. The CDR3 totals 16 residues. From germline, CDR1 is SGHVS and CDR2 FQNEAQ. V trimming: 5 bases; J trimming: 4 bases; junction bases outside the gene matches: 6. The CDR3 bases are TGTGCCAGCAGCGCCCAGGGACAGGGATATAATTCACCCCTCCACTTT. Protein sequence: CASSAQGQGYNSPLHF.

V gene TRBV6-5 combines with J gene TRBJ2-4; 8 bases agree with TRBD2. CDR3 length: 15 residues. J gave up 3 bases and V 3 bases, and 4 bases lay outside the gene matches. CDR1 and CDR2 (germline): MNHEY, SVGAGI. CDR3 DNA: TGTGCCAGCAGTTATGCCGGGGGGGGCAAAAACATTCAGTACTTC. This gives the protein CASSYAGGGKNIQYF.

The rearrangement links TRBV4-1 to TRBJ2-1, with TRBD2 matching 8 bases. The CDR3 runs 13 residues. Germline loops: CDR1 MGHRA, CDR2 YSYEKL. V lost 3 bases, J lost 13 bases, and 8 bases stayed unmatched. This chain's CDR3 is CASSQVGTSRQFF. DNA for the CDR3: TGCGCCAGCAGCCAGGTCGGGACTAGTAGACAGTTCTTC.

The V gene is TRBV2, the J gene TRBJ2-5, with a weak D call TRBD1 (5 bases). The ends were cut back, 8 bases at V and 5 bases at J, with 24 bases in the middle. The germline gives CDR1 SNHLY, CDR2 FYNNEI. The CDR3 runs 16 residues. The CDR3 DNA is TGTGCCAGCCTCCAGGGTGGTAGAGGCGTTCGGGAGACCCAGTACTTC. Amino acids: CASLQGGRGVRETQYF.

This chain joins TRBV2 and TRBJ2-7, with 12 bases fitting TRBD2. The CDR3 has 17 amino acids. The V gene's germline CDR1 is SNHLY and CDR2 FYNNEI. The J segment lost 3 bases and the V segment lost 4 bases, leaving 10 bases of the junction unmatched. The CDR3 DNA is TGTGCCAGCAGTGTAGGACTAGCGGGGCTAGGACTCTACGAGCAGTACTTC. Translating it yields CASSVGLAGLGLYEQYF. The entire variable domain, with the rest obtained from reference TRBV2 and TRBJ2-7, is as follows: EPEVTQTPSHQVTQMGQEVILRCVPISNHLYFYWYRQILGQKVEFLVSFYNNEISEKSEIFDDQFSVERPDGSNFTLKIRSTKLEDSAMYFCASSVGLAGLGLYEQYFGPGTRLTVT.

The chain couples TRBV7-9 to TRBJ1-1; TRBD1 matches 12 bases. Looked up from germline, CDR1 is SEHNR and CDR2 is FQNEAQ (reference sequence). The trim removed 5 bases at V and 5 bases at J, leaving 12 bases unmatched. The CDR3 contains 17 residues. The CDR3 DNA follows: TGTGCCAGCAGCCCCCGTCCCGGGACAGGGGGCGATACTGAAGCTTTCTTT. Translating it yields CASSPRPGTGGDTEAFF.

CDR3 sequence (DNA): TGTGCCAGCAGCTTACACGGGGGGAGCTCCTACAATGAGCAGTTCTTC. Residues: CASSLHGGSSYNEQFF. The rearrangement uses TRBV11-1 and TRBJ2-1; the match to TRBD2 covers 7 bases. Germline lookup yields CDR1 SGHAT and CDR2 FQDESV (reference sequence). V was pared by 2 bases and J by 0 bases, with 4 bases of the junction left unmatched. CDR3 length: 16 amino acids.

CDR3 amino acids: CASTATSGGADTQYF. Here the CDR3 DNA reads TGTGCCAGCACCGCAACTAGCGGGGGGGCCGATACGCAGTATTTT. This chain links TRBV9 with TRBJ2-3; 13 nucleotides align to TRBD2. The trim removed 6 bases at V and 6 bases at J, leaving 7 bases unmatched. This CDR3 is 15 amino acids long. Germline values: CDR1 SGDLS, CDR2 YYNGEE.

This clone was seen only once. The chain recombines TRBV28 with TRBJ1-5, with D perhaps matching TRBD1 (6 bases). Per germline, CDR1 MDHEN and CDR2 SYDVKM. Trimming removed 1 base at V and 6 bases at J, with 13 bases between. This CDR3 contains 15 residues. CDR3: CASSLYGGGGQPQHF. The CDR3 coding sequence is TGTGCCAGCAGTTTATATGGCGGGGGCGGTCAGCCCCAGCATTTT.

V usage is TRBV7-9 and J usage is TRBJ1-4; possible D gene TRBD1, 6 bases. V was shortened by 1 base and J by 6 bases, with 12 bases between the two germline ends. The CDR3 sequence is 15 residues long. Germline values: CDR1 SEHNR, CDR2 FQNEAQ (reference sequence). The CDR3 bases are TGTGCCAGCAGCTTAGGTTGGACAGTGGATGAAAAACTGTTTTTT. Its translation: CASSLGWTVDEKLFF.

The CDR3 sequence: CASSTGQGFGYTF. The DNA for the CDR3 is TGTGCCAGCAGCACGGGACAGGGGTTTGGCTACACCTTC. The chain combines TRBV5-8 with TRBJ1-2, with 10 bases identical to TRBD1. The V segment lost 4 bases and the J segment 7 bases; nucleotides outside the gene matches: 4. Germline V gene data show CDR1 as SGHTS and CDR2 as YDEGEE. The CDR3 loop spans 13 amino acids.

The chain employs TRBV7-2 and TRBJ2-5, with 7 bases that match TRBD1. CDR1 SGHTA and CDR2 FQGNSA come from the germline V gene. The CDR3 covers 18 residues. The trim removed 1 base at V and 2 bases at J, leaving 13 bases unmatched. The CDR3 here is CASSLGWGQGVGQETQYF. The CDR3 nucleotides read TGTGCCAGCAGCTTAGGGTGGGGGCAGGGGGTAGGACAAGAGACCCAGTACTTC.

The gene calls are TRBV7-2 and TRBJ1-2; D possibly corresponds to TRBD1 (6 bases). Trimming left V 6 bases short and J 6 bases short, with 17 bases between. This CDR3 contains 14 residues. Germline V gene lookup returns CDR1 SGHTA and CDR2 FQGNSA. As DNA, the CDR3 is TGTGCCAGCAGGGGGCGGGCGGGGGCGCATGGCTACACCTTC. This translates into CASRGRAGAHGYTF.

As to this clone: The sample holds other DNA sequences that translate to the same CDR3. CDR3 DNA sequence: TGTGCCAGCAGCGTGGGGACAGGGGGAAACTCTGGAAACACCATATATTTT. As protein: CASSVGTGGNSGNTIYF. The V call is TRBV9, the J call TRBJ1-3, with 11 bases matching TRBD1. V lost 2 bases to trimming and J lost 0 bases; unmatched junction nucleotides: 4. CDR1 is SGDLS, CDR2 YYNGEE, per germline. CDR3 length: 17 amino acids.

The CDR3 DNA reads TGCGCCAGCAGCCAAGGGCCACTAGCGGGGTTCTTC. Protein: CASSQGPLAGFF. V and J are TRBV4-3 and TRBJ2-1, with 9 bases that match TRBD2. The CDR3 length is 12 residues. V dropped 1 base and J dropped 15; count of bases not matched to a gene: 4. Looked up from germline, CDR1 is LGHNA and CDR2 is YSLEER.

V is TRBV7-2 and J is TRBJ1-1; D call uncertain. V lost 3 bases and J 1 base, leaving 15 bases between the germline ends. From germline, CDR1 is SGHTA and CDR2 FQGNSA. The CDR3 is 16 amino acids. In DNA, the CDR3 is TGTGCCAGCAGCTTTCGGGTCAGCGTGGAGAACACTGAAGCTTTCTTT. Residues: CASSFRVSVENTEAFF.

This chain connects TRBV11-2 to TRBJ2-3; D uncertain. CDR3 length: 16 amino acids. CDR1 SGHAT and CDR2 FQNNGV come from the germline V gene. Trimming removed 4 bases from V and 0 bases from J, with 14 bases in between. The CDR3 DNA is TGTGCCAGCAGCTCGCCACAAAGAACCAGCACAGATACGCAGTATTTT. This encodes CASSSPQRTSTDTQYF.

The rearrangement links TRBV5-1 to TRBJ2-1; tentative D call: TRBD1 (5 bases). The CDR3 loop spans 14 amino acids. Between the trimmed V and J ends, which lost 5 bases and 8 bases, there was a span of 17 bases. Germline CDR1 SGHRS, CDR2 YFSETQ. The CDR3 here is CASRTEDGLDEQFF. The CDR3 DNA sequence: TGCGCCAGCAGGACAGAGGATGGGCTCGATGAGCAGTTCTTC.

The chain carries TRBV5-1 and TRBJ2-3, with a weak D call TRBD1 (6 bases). From germline, CDR1 is SGHRS and CDR2 YFSETQ. The CDR3 is made up of 14 amino acids. The germline V and J ends were trimmed by 4 bases and 2 bases, with 11 bases remaining between them. The CDR3 loop is CASSQQGPTDTQYF. CDR3 coding DNA: TGCGCCAGCAGCCAACAGGGTCCCACAGATACGCAGTATTTT.

The CDR3 DNA is TGTGCCAGCAGTACCGAGACAGGGGCCCACGAGCAGTACTTC. As protein: CASSTETGAHEQYF. This chain connects TRBV2 to TRBJ2-7, with TRBD1 matching 8 bases. CDR1 and CDR2 from the germline V gene are SNHLY and FYNNEI. The CDR3 runs to 14 residues. Trimming removed 5 bases from V and 5 bases from J; junction bases left unmatched: 8. Full variable domain (missing parts from reference TRBV2 and TRBJ2-7): EPEVTQTPSHQVTQMGQEVILRCVPISNHLYFYWYRQILGQKVEFLVSFYNNEISEKSEIFDDQFSVERPDGSNFTLKIRSTKLEDSAMYFCASSTETGAHEQYFGPGTRLTVT.

This clone was seen once. The rearrangement joins TRBV6-5 to TRBJ1-2; possibly TRBD1 for D (5 bases). Germline CDR1 is MNHEY and CDR2 is SVGAGI. CDR3 length: 12 amino acids. The ends were cut back, 2 bases at V and 6 bases at J, with 7 bases in the middle. CDR3 in amino acids: CASSYTGDGYTF. The DNA of the CDR3 is TGTGCCAGCAGTTACACGGGGGATGGCTACACCTTC.

The rearrangement links TRBV18 to TRBJ2-7; 16 nucleotides align to TRBD2. Germline trimming cut 5 bases from V and 3 bases from J; bases unmatched to any gene: 10. The CDR3 has 18 residues. Germline V lookup: CDR1 KGHSH, CDR2 LQKENI. This CDR3 reads CASSDVFGTSGGVYEQYF. CDR3 DNA sequence: TGTGCCAGCTCAGATGTTTTCGGGACTAGCGGGGGGGTCTACGAGCAGTACTTC.

The CDR3 bases are TGTGCCTGGACAGGTGCACTTGTCACCGGGGAGCTGTTTTTT. This encodes CAWTGALVTGELFF. The chain combines TRBV30 with TRBJ2-2, with D unclear. CDR1 GTSNPN and CDR2 SVGIG come from the germline V gene (reference sequence). This CDR3 is 14 amino acids long. The V end lost 4 bases, the J end lost 4 bases, and 13 bases lay between the germline ends.

The rearrangement uses TRBV14 and TRBJ1-6; perhaps TRBD1 as D (5 bases). Trimming stripped 5 bases from V and 9 bases from J, with 11 bases between. This CDR3 is 13 amino acids long. The germline V gene has CDR1 SGHDN and CDR2 FVKESK. Written as DNA, the CDR3 is TGTGCCAGCAGCGGACACCCAAGTTCACCCCTCCACTTT. This gives the protein CASSGHPSSPLHF.

This sequence joins TRBV30 and TRBJ2-5; 8 nucleotides align to TRBD1. The CDR3 has 15 amino acids. The V segment lost 5 bases and the J segment 5 bases; nucleotides outside the gene matches: 13. In germline, CDR1 is GTSNPN, CDR2 SVGIG (reference sequence). CDR3 region: CAWLKRTGLGETQYF. The CDR3 nucleotides read TGTGCCTGGCTCAAACGGACAGGGTTAGGGGAGACCCAGTACTTC.

This CDR3 reads CASSDMTPSYEQYF. CDR3 DNA: TGTGCCAGCAGTGACATGACACCCTCCTACGAGCAGTACTTC. This chain joins TRBV2 and TRBJ2-7, with D uncertain. This CDR3 is built from 14 residues. Germline CDR1 SNHLY, CDR2 FYNNEI. V was clipped by 3 bases and J by 0 bases, with 9 bases between them.

This chain uses TRBV9 with TRBJ2-3; 10 bases line up with TRBD1. Per the germline V gene, CDR1 is SGDLS and CDR2 is YYNGEE. After removal of 3 bases from V and 5 bases from J, the junction contained 6 bases not matched to a gene. The CDR3 has 15 residues. The CDR3 loop is CASSGRDRGGDTQYF. CDR3 sequence (DNA): TGTGCCAGCAGCGGACGGGACAGGGGAGGAGATACGCAGTATTTT.

The chain is built from TRBV5-6 and TRBJ2-1, with D hard to call. CDR1 and CDR2 from the germline V gene are SGHDT and YYEEEE. Trimming left V 4 bases short and J 13 bases short, with 15 bases between. CDR3 size: 12 residues. The CDR3, as DNA: TGTGCCAGCAGCCCAAGATACAAAGAACAGTTCTTC. Translating it yields CASSPRYKEQFF.

The V and J genes are TRBV19 and TRBJ2-1, with D perhaps TRBD1 (5 bases). CDR3 size: 15 residues. In germline, CDR1 is LNHDA, CDR2 SQIVND (reference sequence). Trimming took off 1 base at V and 3 bases at J, with 10 bases between the two ends. The DNA of the CDR3 is TGTGCCAGTAGTATAGCCAGGGTTGGCTACAATGAGCAGTTCTTC. Amino acid sequence: CASSIARVGYNEQFF.

The chain joins TRBV11-2 to TRBJ2-1; no firm D call. Per germline, CDR1 SGHAT and CDR2 FQNNGV. The length of the CDR3 is 11 residues. Trimming took 5 bases from V and 9 from J, leaving 8 bases between them. The DNA for the CDR3 is TGTGCCAGCAGCCCAAGGAGTGAGCAGTTCTTC. Residues: CASSPRSEQFF.

This chain links TRBV5-6 with TRBJ2-2, with 8 bases identical to TRBD2. Germline CDR1 is SGHDT and CDR2 is YYEEEE. Trimming cost V 0 bases and J 1 base; bases outside gene matches: 2. The CDR3 has 16 amino acids. CDR3 nucleotides: TGTGCCAGCAGCTTGGCGGCGGGGGGGAACACCGGGGAGCTGTTTTTT. It is translated as CASSLAAGGNTGELFF.